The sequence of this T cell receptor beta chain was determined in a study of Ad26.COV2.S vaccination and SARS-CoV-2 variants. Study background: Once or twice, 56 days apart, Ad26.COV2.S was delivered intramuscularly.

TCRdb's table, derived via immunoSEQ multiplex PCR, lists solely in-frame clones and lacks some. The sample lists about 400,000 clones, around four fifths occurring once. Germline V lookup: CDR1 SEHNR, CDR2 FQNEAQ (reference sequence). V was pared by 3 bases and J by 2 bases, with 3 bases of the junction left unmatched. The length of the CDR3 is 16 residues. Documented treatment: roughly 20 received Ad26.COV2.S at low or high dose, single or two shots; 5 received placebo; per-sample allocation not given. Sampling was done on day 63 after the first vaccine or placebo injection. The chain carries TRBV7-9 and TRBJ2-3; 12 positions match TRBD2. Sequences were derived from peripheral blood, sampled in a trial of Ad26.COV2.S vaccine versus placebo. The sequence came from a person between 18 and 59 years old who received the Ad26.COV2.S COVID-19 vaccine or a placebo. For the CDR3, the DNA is TGTGCCAGCAGCTTCCCTAGCGGGAGGGCCACAGATACGCAGTATTTT. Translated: CASSFPSGRATDTQYF.